These 28 T cell receptor beta chains originate from one sample sequenced in a study of T cell repertoires in cytomegalovirus infection. TCRdb reanalysed the reads using MiXCR and keeps one entry per CDR3 protein. Among 200,000 to 250,000 distinct CDR3 sequences listed, roughly an eighth were seen once. The sequenced sample consisted of PBMCs. The receptors here all came from a human donor in good health (CMV status not recorded). Some clones in this sample may be carry-over from other donors' samples.

This clonotype showed up many times. V and J are TRBV6-2 or TRBV6-3 and TRBJ2-1; no reliable D call. From germline, CDR1 is MNHEY and CDR2 SVGEGT. Trimming took 8 bases from V and 3 from J, leaving 17 bases between them. The CDR3 sequence is 15 residues long. The CDR3, as DNA: TGTGCCAGCGGAGTGACTCAGGTGAACTACAATGAGCAGTTCTTC. Its protein is CASGVTQVNYNEQFF.

The table lists this clonotype with many counts. The chain uses TRBV7-9 and TRBJ1-1, with D unclear. Per the germline V gene, CDR1 is SEHNR and CDR2 is FQNEAQ (reference sequence). Deletions cut 5 bases from V and 11 bases from J, with 18 bases between. The CDR3 length is 13 residues. This CDR3 reads CASSLSPMAEAFF. The CDR3 nucleotides are TGTGCCAGCAGCCTTAGCCCGATGGCAGAGGCTTTCTTT.

The gene calls are TRBV5-1 and TRBJ1-1, with unresolved D. CDR1 and CDR2 from the germline V gene are SGHRS and YFSETQ. With 1 base removed from V and 0 bases from J, the gap between germline ends came to 13 bases. This CDR3 is 16 amino acids long. The CDR3 DNA follows: TGCGCCAGCAGCTTGAGGGTGGCAGATATGAACACTGAAGCTTTCTTT. Amino acids: CASSLRVADMNTEAFF.

This clonotype was counted at least ten times. This rearrangement joins TRBV7-7 to TRBJ1-6; unclear D gene. Trimming stripped 1 base from V and 9 bases from J, with 7 bases between. Germline-derived CDR1 and CDR2 are SSHAT and FNYEAQ (reference sequence). The CDR3 is made up of 13 amino acids. The CDR3 sequence is CASSLEWGSPLHF. The CDR3 coding sequence is TGTGCCAGCAGCTTAGAATGGGGTTCACCCCTCCACTTT.

This clonotype was seen a few times. The V gene is TRBV29-1, the J gene TRBJ1-3; no clear D. CDR3 length: 11 amino acids. V lost 4 bases, J lost 8 bases, and 9 bases lay in between. CDR1 SQVTM and CDR2 ANQGSEA come from the germline V gene. CDR3 in DNA: TGCAGCGTTGCCTCGTCGGACACCATATATTTT. Translating it yields CSVASSDTIYF.

Many counts were recorded for this clonotype. The chain employs TRBV27 and TRBJ2-6, with D possibly called TRBD1 or TRBD2 (6 bases each). Germline CDR1 is MNHEY and CDR2 is SMNVEV (reference sequence). This CDR3 is 17 amino acids long. Trimming took 2 bases from V and 2 from J, leaving 13 bases between them. The CDR3 DNA reads TGTGCCAGCAGTTTAAAGAATAGGGGGGCTGGGGCCAACGTCCTGACTTTC. Encoded protein: CASSLKNRGAGANVLTF.

The chain combines TRBV2 with TRBJ2-7; unclear D gene. The CDR3 runs 11 residues. Germline V gene lookup returns CDR1 SNHLY and CDR2 FYNNEI. The V end lost 6 bases, the J end lost 4 bases, and 7 bases lay between the germline ends. CDR3 in DNA: TGTGCCAGCAGAGGAGAATACGAGCAGTACTTC. It translates to CASRGEYEQYF.

The J gene is TRBJ2-3, the V gene TRBV14, with no clear D. The V end lost 10 bases, the J end lost 5 bases, and 10 bases lay between the germline ends. Germline values: CDR1 SGHDN, CDR2 FVKESK. The CDR3 length is 11 residues. CDR3 loop: CANSEVDTQYF. As DNA, the CDR3 is TGTGCCAACAGTGAGGTAGATACGCAGTATTTT.

The genes are TRBV23-1 and TRBJ2-5, with D hard to call. TRBV23-1 is given ORF status, its function remaining uncertain. The V and J ends lost 3 bases and 5 bases respectively, with 10 bases between them. The CDR3 is 13 amino acids. DNA of the CDR3: TGCGCCAGCAGTCATAGGGTGGGGGAGACCCAGTACTTC. Translating it yields CASSHRVGETQYF.

In its sample, this clonotype was seen a few times. This chain links TRBV7-3 with TRBJ2-2; D is unresolved. The CDR3 spans 13 residues. Germline V gene lookup returns CDR1 SGHTA and CDR2 FQGTGA. Trimming cost V 4 bases and J 6 bases, with 9 bases left between them. The CDR3 DNA reads as TGTGCCAGCAGCTACACCAGTTCCGGGGAGCTGTTTTTT. Protein: CASSYTSSGELFF.

CDR3 in DNA: TGTGCCAGCAGCTTAGTCGGGGTCGCGAACACCGGGGAGCTGTTTTTT. Amino acids: CASSLVGVANTGELFF. This chain uses TRBV7-7 with TRBJ2-2, with D possibly TRBD2 on 5 matching bases. There are 16 residues in the CDR3. CDR1 is SSHAT, CDR2 FNYEAQ, per germline (reference sequence). Trimming removed 1 base from V and 0 bases from J, with 9 bases in between.

J is TRBJ2-3 and V is TRBV20-1; D gene uncertain. Germline V gene sequence: CDR1 DFQATT, CDR2 SNEGSKA (reference sequence). The length of the CDR3 is 12 residues. V gave up 5 bases and J gave up 1 base, with 7 bases separating them. The CDR3 is CSAARRTDTQYF. As DNA, the CDR3 is TGCAGTGCTGCGCGTCGCACAGATACGCAGTATTTT.

This rearrangement joins TRBV20-1 to TRBJ1-5; D uncertain. In germline, CDR1 is DFQATT, CDR2 SNEGSKA (reference sequence). Trimming shortened V by 3 bases and J by 2 bases, and 14 bases separated the two germline ends. The CDR3 totals 15 residues. CDR3 DNA sequence: TGCAGTGCTAGGGTAGGGATCCTCGGCAATCAGCCCCAGCATTTT. It codes for CSARVGILGNQPQHF.

The chain uses TRBV5-4 and TRBJ2-1; no clear D. V lost 2 bases, J lost 2 bases, and 14 bases lay in between. The CDR3 runs 16 residues. Germline values: CDR1 SGHNT, CDR2 YYREEE (reference sequence). CDR3 nucleotide sequence: TGTGCCAGCAGCTTAGAGCAGGATTTGGCCTACAATGAGCAGTTCTTC. This sequence encodes CASSLEQDLAYNEQFF.

There are a few counts of this clonotype. This rearrangement joins TRBV28 to TRBJ2-7; D is possibly TRBD2 (6 bases). The germline V and J ends were trimmed by 6 bases and 2 bases, with 20 bases remaining between them. This CDR3 is built from 16 residues. CDR1 and CDR2 from the germline V gene are MDHEN and SYDVKM. For the CDR3, the DNA is TGTGCCAGCAGGCTCCTTTCCCTTGGCGGGACCTACGAGCAGTACTTC. Amino acid sequence: CASRLLSLGGTYEQYF.

V and J are TRBV29-1 and TRBJ2-5, with D tentatively TRBD1 (6 bases). From germline, CDR1 is SQVTM and CDR2 ANQGSEA. The CDR3 runs to 11 residues. Trimming shortened V by 8 bases and J by 2 bases, and 9 bases separated the two germline ends. Here the CDR3 reads CSPGQQETQYF. The DNA for the CDR3 is TGCAGCCCTGGACAGCAAGAGACCCAGTACTTC.

The sample holds many counts of this clonotype. The rearrangement links TRBV7-2 to TRBJ1-4; D is unclear. Germline V lookup: CDR1 SGHTA, CDR2 FQGNSA. Trimming stripped 0 bases from V and 1 base from J, with 0 bases between. CDR3 length equals 13 residues. The CDR3 nucleotides are TGTGCCAGCAGCTTAGCAACTAATGAAAAACTGTTTTTT. Protein: CASSLATNEKLFF.

This clonotype was counted ten times or more. This sequence joins TRBV28 and TRBJ1-2, with 7 bases lining up with TRBD1. V dropped 10 bases and J dropped 8; count of bases not matched to a gene: 10. This CDR3 comprises 12 residues. Germline V gene lookup returns CDR1 MDHEN and CDR2 SYDVKM. The DNA of the CDR3 is TGTGCCAACCAAGGACAGGCAGGCGGCTACACCTTC. Translated: CANQGQAGGYTF.

The sample holds many counts of this clonotype. The chain uses TRBV7-2 and TRBJ2-2, with D possibly being TRBD2 (6 bases). The CDR3 covers 17 residues. Germline loops: CDR1 SGHTA, CDR2 FQGNSA. V dropped 8 bases and J dropped 4 bases, with 23 bases sitting between them. CDR3 residues: CASSFGGARVSTGELFF. The CDR3 nucleotides read TGTGCCAGCTCTTTCGGAGGGGCGCGGGTTTCCACCGGGGAGCTGTTTTTT.

J is TRBJ2-3 and V is TRBV6-2 or TRBV6-3; 9 positions match TRBD2. J was trimmed by 4 bases and V by 6 bases; bases with no gene match: 8. The CDR3 sequence is 15 residues long. Germline lookup yields CDR1 MNHEY and CDR2 SVGEGT. CDR3 in DNA: TGTGCCAGCAGCAAAGGGACTAGCAGAGCAGATACGCAGTATTTT. Translation gives CASSKGTSRADTQYF.

This clonotype was counted many times. The chain links TRBV7-9 to TRBJ2-1; D gene uncertain. Germline CDR1 is SEHNR and CDR2 is FQNEAQ (reference sequence). Trimming removed 2 bases from V and 6 bases from J, with 17 bases in between. This CDR3 spans 16 amino acids. Written as DNA, the CDR3 is TGTGCCAGCAGCTTATCGGTTTCTGCCGGTATCAATGAGCAGTTCTTC. Amino acids: CASSLSVSAGINEQFF.

The rearrangement joins TRBV7-3 to TRBJ1-5; D is uncertain. Germline loops: CDR1 SGHTA, CDR2 FQGTGA. This CDR3 has 13 amino acids. V lost 0 bases and J lost 0, with 0 bases in between. CDR3 bases: TGTGCCAGCAGCTTAACTAGCAATCAGCCCCAGCATTTT. Protein sequence: CASSLTSNQPQHF.

This clonotype was seen at least ten times. The V and J genes are TRBV7-3 and TRBJ1-1, with 7 bases identical to TRBD1. CDR3 size: 13 residues. J lost 1 base, V lost 6 bases, and 2 bases had no gene match. Looked up from germline, CDR1 is SGHTA and CDR2 is FQGTGA. CDR3 sequence reads: CASRGQPNTEAFF. CDR3 sequence (DNA): TGTGCCAGCAGGGGACAGCCGAACACTGAAGCTTTCTTT.

This clonotype showed up just a few times. The gene calls are TRBV28 and TRBJ1-5; weak D call: TRBD1 (5 bases). The CDR3 is made up of 15 amino acids. The V gene's germline CDR1 is MDHEN and CDR2 SYDVKM. V was cut by 7 bases and J by 0 bases, with 13 bases left in between. This CDR3 reads CASTPQVGSNQPQHF. The CDR3 DNA reads as TGTGCCAGCACCCCACAGGTCGGTAGCAATCAGCCCCAGCATTTT.

This clonotype was counted ten times or more. This chain uses TRBV7-2 with TRBJ2-1, with 11 bases lining up with TRBD2. Germline loops: CDR1 SGHTA, CDR2 FQGNSA. The V segment lost 1 base and the J segment 7 bases; nucleotides outside the gene matches: 6. The CDR3 spans 16 residues. CDR3 bases: TGTGCCAGCAGCTTAGTTAGCGGGAGGGCCGGTAATGAGCAGTTCTTC. Protein sequence: CASSLVSGRAGNEQFF.

This clonotype was recorded many times. The chain links TRBV7-2 to TRBJ2-5; perhaps TRBD2 as D (5 bases). CDR1 is SGHTA and CDR2 is FQGNSA in the germline V gene. The CDR3 has 14 residues. V was shortened by 1 base and J by 3 bases, with 9 bases between the two germline ends. CDR3 sequence reads: CASSLVFSEETQYF. The CDR3 bases are TGTGCCAGCAGCTTAGTTTTTAGCGAAGAGACCCAGTACTTC.

The V gene is TRBV6-2 or TRBV6-3, the J gene TRBJ2-1, with D perhaps TRBD2 (6 bases). The V gene lost 2 bases and the J gene lost 0 bases, with 14 bases spanning the gap. The CDR3 loop spans 17 amino acids. Looked up from germline, CDR1 is MNHEY and CDR2 is SVGEGT. The DNA of the CDR3 is TGTGCCAGCAGTTACGCCTCGAGGAGGGGCTCCTACAATGAGCAGTTCTTC. As protein: CASSYASRRGSYNEQFF.

The sample holds a few counts of this clonotype. The J gene is TRBJ2-3, the V gene TRBV29-1; tentatively, D is TRBD1 or TRBD2 (5 bases each). The germline V gene has CDR1 SQVTM and CDR2 ANQGSEA. The V gene lost 8 bases and the J gene lost 3 bases, with 15 bases spanning the gap. The CDR3 consists of 13 residues. The CDR3 sequence: CSLGPQGTDTQYF. The CDR3 region has the DNA TGCAGCCTGGGACCCCAAGGGACAGATACGCAGTATTTT.